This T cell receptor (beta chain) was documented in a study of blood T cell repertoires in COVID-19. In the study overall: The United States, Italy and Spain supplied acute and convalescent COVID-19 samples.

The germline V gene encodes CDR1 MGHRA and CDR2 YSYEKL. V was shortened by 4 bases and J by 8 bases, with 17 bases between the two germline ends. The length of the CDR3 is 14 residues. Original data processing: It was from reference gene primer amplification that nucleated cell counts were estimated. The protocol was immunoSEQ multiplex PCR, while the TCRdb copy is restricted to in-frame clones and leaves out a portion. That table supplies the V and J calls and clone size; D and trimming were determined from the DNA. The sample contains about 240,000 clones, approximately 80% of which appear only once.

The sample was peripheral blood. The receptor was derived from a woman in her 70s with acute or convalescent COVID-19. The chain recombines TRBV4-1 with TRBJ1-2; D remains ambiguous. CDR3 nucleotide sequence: TGCGCCAGCAGCCCATTACTGGAGCCGGGAGGCTACACCTTC. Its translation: CASSPLLEPGGYTF.